A single sample gave rise to the 12 T cell receptor beta chains below, sequenced in a study of cytomegalovirus exposure and HLA in healthy donors. Primers: 60 Vbeta forward and 13 Jbeta reverse. Repertoires were generated with immunoSEQ multiplex PCR, while TCRdb's copy carries only in-frame clones and drops some. The table includes under 200,000 clones, roughly four fifths detected once. The sample comprised PBMCs. Receptors were obtained from a man aged 25 to 40 in good health and CMV-seronegative.

The chain uses TRBV2 and TRBJ2-7; 7 bases align to TRBD2. The CDR3 is made up of 14 amino acids. Germline CDR1 and CDR2: SNHLY and FYNNEI. V was pared by 8 bases and J by 3 bases, with 10 bases of the junction left unmatched. Written as DNA, the CDR3 is TGTGCCAGCTCGAGGGAGGGGTCTGGCTACGAGCAGTACTTC. This encodes CASSREGSGYEQYF.

The chain links TRBV30 to TRBJ2-2; 10 bases are shared with TRBD2. In germline, CDR1 is GTSNPN, CDR2 SVGIG (reference sequence). This CDR3 comprises 16 residues. V lost 2 bases to trimming and J lost 4 bases; unmatched junction nucleotides: 7. CDR3 DNA: TGTGCCTGGAGTAAGGGACTAGCGAGAGCCACCGGGGAGCTGTTTTTT. This gives the protein CAWSKGLARATGELFF.

The chain joins TRBV7-3 to TRBJ2-1, with 9 positions matching TRBD2. This CDR3 is 14 amino acids long. Per germline, CDR1 SGHTA and CDR2 FQGTGA. Germline trimming cut 6 bases from V and 7 bases from J; bases unmatched to any gene: 7. In DNA, the CDR3 is TGTGCCAGCAGTTTAGCGGGAGCAACAAATGAGCAGTTCTTC. This codes for CASSLAGATNEQFF.

This clone was seen more than once but under ten times. V and J are TRBV2 and TRBJ2-5; a weak D match, TRBD2 (6 bases). V dropped 7 bases and J dropped 0 bases, with 15 bases sitting between them. The length of the CDR3 is 15 residues. From germline, CDR1 is SNHLY and CDR2 FYNNEI. CDR3 amino acids: CASKNFLADQETQYF. The CDR3 DNA reads TGTGCCAGCAAGAATTTTTTAGCGGACCAAGAGACCCAGTACTTC.

This clone was seen only a few times. The rearrangement uses TRBV5-4 and TRBJ2-7, with 9 bases aligning to TRBD1. Germline V gene sequence: CDR1 SGHNT, CDR2 YYREEE (reference sequence). V dropped 3 bases and J dropped 0; count of bases not matched to a gene: 1. This CDR3 is built from 14 residues. CDR3 DNA: TGTGCCAGCAGCTGGGACAGGGACTCCTACGAGCAGTACTTC. It specifies CASSWDRDSYEQYF. Based on the CDR3 plus reference TRBV5-4 and TRBJ2-7, the full variable domain is ETGVTQSPTHLIKTRGQQVTLRCSSQSGHNTVSWYQQALGQGPQFIFQYYREEENGRGNFPPRFSGLQFPNYSSELNVNALELDDSALYLCASSWDRDSYEQYFGPGTRLTVT.

The chain has TRBV29-1 and TRBJ2-1, with 7 bases aligning to TRBD2. This CDR3 is 11 amino acids long. With V trimmed by 6 bases and J by 9 bases, 5 bases remained unmatched. The V gene's germline CDR1 is SQVTM and CDR2 ANQGSEA. CDR3 DNA sequence: TGCAGCGTGGGAGGGGCGAGTGAGCAGTTCTTC. The encoded protein is CSVGGASEQFF.

This clone was detected once. The genes are TRBV16 and TRBJ2-1, with 8 bases that match TRBD2. V lost 1 base to trimming and J lost 0 bases; unmatched junction nucleotides: 2. The germline CDR1 and CDR2 sequences are KGHSY and FQNENV. CDR3 length: 16 residues. The CDR3 coding sequence is TGTGCCAGCAGCCAATTCAGCGGGAGCTCCTACAATGAGCAGTTCTTC. This encodes CASSQFSGSSYNEQFF.

This sequence joins TRBV6-5 and TRBJ1-1; D is unclear. Trimming stripped 4 bases from V and 1 base from J, with 13 bases between. The germline CDR1 and CDR2 sequences are MNHEY and SVGAGI. The CDR3 extends over 15 amino acids. Written as DNA, the CDR3 is TGTGCCAGCAGTTCCCAGACGGGGAGGAACACTGAAGCTTTCTTT. It is translated as CASSSQTGRNTEAFF.

The chain links TRBV11-2 to TRBJ2-1; 9 bases are a match to TRBD2. V lost 5 bases, J lost 2 bases, and 10 bases stayed unmatched. There are 17 residues in the CDR3. Germline CDR1 reads SGHAT; CDR2 reads FQNNGV. CDR3 DNA: TGTGCCAGCAGCAAAACCGGGACTAGCACAACCTACAATGAGCAGTTCTTC. Translating gives CASSKTGTSTTYNEQFF.

This clone occurred once. The CDR3 nucleotides read TGCGCCAGCAGCTTGGCCGGAGGGGCCTACGAGCAGTACTTC. Protein product: CASSLAGGAYEQYF. The chain combines TRBV5-1 with TRBJ2-7; perhaps TRBD2 as D (6 bases). The CDR3 extends over 14 amino acids. V shed 0 bases and J shed 2 bases, with 9 bases lying between them. CDR1 and CDR2 from the germline V gene are SGHRS and YFSETQ.

The chain combines TRBV11-2 with TRBJ2-7; maybe TRBD1 (5 bases). This CDR3 contains 12 residues. V was clipped by 5 bases and J by 3 bases, with 8 bases between them. Germline-derived CDR1 and CDR2 are SGHAT and FQNNGV. The CDR3 DNA reads TGTGCCAGCAGCCATGACAGCTACGAGCAGTACTTC. Protein product: CASSHDSYEQYF. The whole variable domain, filled in from reference TRBV11-2 and TRBJ2-7, reads EAGVAQSPRYKIIEKRQSVAFWCNPISGHATLYWYQQILGQGPKLLIQFQNNGVVDDSQLPKDRFSAERLKGVDSTLKIQPAKLEDSAVYLCASSHDSYEQYFGPGTRLTVT.

The rearrangement joins TRBV6-4 to TRBJ2-7; 8 nucleotides line up with TRBD2. The CDR3 loop spans 15 amino acids. Unmatched junction bases numbered 5, after V lost 1 base and J lost 3 bases. Germline loops: CDR1 MRHNA, CDR2 SNTAGT. The CDR3, as DNA: TGTGCCAGCAGTGACTGGTTAGCGGGGAGCTACGAGCAGTACTTC. Encoded protein: CASSDWLAGSYEQYF.